A selection of T cell receptor beta chains follows, all from one sample in a study of beta chain features in type 1 diabetes. Measured with immunoSEQ multiplex PCR; TCRdb has only the in-frame clones, and not every one. There are over 300,000 clones in the sample; approximately 8% occur only once, and roughly 0.44% lies in the top ten. Source material: central memory CD4+ T cells from blood. These receptors all stem from a woman aged 18 to 35 in good health. Each CDR3 is given with its conserved first and last residue. A D gene is named only where the DNA matches it firmly. Clone size appears in some rows only: once, few, many, or a class for an expanded clone.

. TRBJ1-5 few TRBV7-2 CASSHDSHQPQHF TGTGCCAGCAGCCATGACAGTCATCAGCCCCAGCATTTT
TRBD2 TRBJ2-1 many TRBV6-5 CASSLIAGFYNEQFF TGTGCCAGCAGTTTAATAGCGGGATTCTACAATGAGCAGTTCTTC
. TRBJ2-7 few TRBV2 CASRKRDLAYEQYF TGTGCCAGCAGAAAGAGGGACTTAGCCTACGAGCAGTACTTC
TRBD1 TRBJ2-5 . TRBV7-2 CASSIGGQGVRETQYF TGTGCCAGCAGTATAGGGGGACAGGGCGTTCGGGAGACCCAGTACTTC
TRBD2 TRBJ2-3 . TRBV27 CASSSRLSGSSQYF TGTGCCAGCAGTTCCCGATTGAGCGGGAGTTCGCAGTATTTT
. TRBJ2-7 few TRBV5-6 CASSALFRESSYEQYF TGTGCCAGCAGCGCCTTATTTAGGGAAAGCTCCTACGAGCAGTACTTC
. TRBJ2-1 many TRBV2 CASSESARGEQFF TGTGCCAGCAGTGAGTCCGCGAGGGGTGAGCAGTTCTTC
. TRBJ1-3 few TRBV5-6 CASSLVGTISGNTIYF TGTGCCAGCAGCTTGGTTGGGACAATCTCTGGAAACACCATATATTTT
TRBD2 TRBJ2-1 . TRBV7-2 CASSFGGAVNEQFF TGTGCCAGCAGCTTCGGGGGGGCCGTTAATGAGCAGTTCTTC
TRBD2 TRBJ2-1 . TRBV5-1 CASSLKGLGHNEQFF TGCGCCAGCAGCTTGAAGGGACTAGGGCACAATGAGCAGTTCTTC
TRBD2 TRBJ2-3 few TRBV5-1 CASNPLAGTDTQYF TGCGCCAGCAACCCCCTAGCGGGAACAGATACGCAGTATTTT
. TRBJ2-3 many TRBV11-1 CASSLAYEGETDTQYF TGTGCCAGCAGCTTAGCGTATGAGGGGGAGACAGATACGCAGTATTTT
TRBD1 TRBJ2-5 . TRBV29-1 CSVGRTGAQETQYF TGCAGCGTCGGCAGGACAGGGGCTCAAGAGACCCAGTACTTC
. TRBJ2-6 . TRBV19 CASSIGGSGANVLTF TGTGCCAGTAGTATAGGAGGCTCTGGGGCCAACGTCCTGACTTTC
. TRBJ2-7 many TRBV7-9 CASSLGTNNYEQYF TGTGCCAGCAGCTTAGGCACCAATAACTACGAGCAGTACTTC
. TRBJ2-1 many TRBV5-4 CASSLAEGSYNEQFF TGTGCCAGCAGCTTGGCGGAGGGGAGCTACAATGAGCAGTTCTTC
TRBD2 TRBJ2-1 few TRBV7-9 CASSFHSGRATSEQFF TGTGCCAGCAGCTTCCATAGCGGGAGGGCCACGAGTGAGCAGTTCTTC
. TRBJ2-1 . TRBV19 CASSAGQRRNEQFF TGTGCCAGTAGTGCCGGACAGCGCCGAAATGAGCAGTTCTTC
. TRBJ2-6 few TRBV7-2 CASRVGGANVLTF TGTGCCAGCAGAGTCGGTGGGGCCAACGTCCTGACTTTC
TRBD1 TRBJ2-1 . TRBV10-1 CASSIDRVEDNEQFF TGCGCCAGCAGTATTGACAGGGTCGAGGACAATGAGCAGTTCTTC
. TRBJ2-5 few TRBV5-6 CASSFLAETQYF TGTGCCAGCAGCTTTTTGGCGGAGACCCAGTACTTC
. TRBJ2-5 few TRBV21-1 CASSKLDRRRQETQYF TGTGCCAGCAGCAAATTGGACAGGCGACGTCAAGAGACCCAGTACTTC
TRBD1 TRBJ2-5 few TRBV19 CASSGGQETQYF TGTGCCAGTTCAGGGGGACAAGAGACCCAGTACTTC
TRBD1 TRBJ2-2 . TRBV6-5 CASSYGTGARELFF TGTGCCAGCAGTTACGGGACAGGGGCCCGGGAGCTGTTTTTT